The 7 T cell receptor beta chains below all came from one sample that was sequenced in a study of T cells in Graves' hyperthyroidism and ophthalmopathy. From RNA transcripts, TCR beta CDR3 regions were amplified. RT-PCR in the first round (using the HTBI primer set) targeted the TCR CDR3. Using its own MiXCR run on the multiplex PCR reads, TCRdb lists one record per CDR3 protein. In the table there are 490,000 or so distinct CDR3 sequences, approximately 22% of which are singletons. The sequencing sample was made of blood. Receptors were obtained from a woman in her sixties or seventies with Graves' ophthalmopathy.

This clonotype was observed a handful of times. V and J are TRBV20-1 and TRBJ2-3; 8 positions match TRBD1. Germline CDR1 and CDR2: DFQATT and SNEGSKA (reference sequence). This CDR3 spans 14 amino acids. V shed 4 bases, J shed 2 bases, and the junction held 5 bases outside the gene matches. The CDR3 DNA sequence: TGCAGTGCTATCGGACAGGGTTCCACAGATACGCAGTATTTT. Translation gives CSAIGQGSTDTQYF.

As to this clonotype: A junction end diverges from the germline sequence, so it may reflect a read error. The chain joins TRBV7-7 to TRBJ2-7, with D possibly matching TRBD2 (6 bases). This CDR3 has 16 residues. Germline-derived CDR1 and CDR2 are SSHAT and FNYEAQ (reference sequence). The CDR3 DNA follows: TGTGCTAGCAGCTTAGCCGAGAGCAGGAGGGCCTACGAGCAGTACTTC. Its protein product is CASSLAESRRAYEQYF.

V and J are TRBV6-1 and TRBJ1-2; D uncertain. Per germline, CDR1 MNHNS and CDR2 SASEGT. With 10 bases removed from V and 1 base from J, the gap between germline ends came to 10 bases. There are 12 residues in the CDR3. The CDR3 DNA reads as TGTGCCACCGAGAGGCGTAACTATGGCTACACCTTC. Protein: CATERRNYGYTF.

In the case of this clonotype: One end of the junction varies from germline; a read error may be responsible. The V gene is TRBV20-1, the J gene TRBJ2-3; D is uncertain. CDR1 is DFQATT, CDR2 SNEGSKA, per germline (reference sequence). The CDR3 runs 11 residues. The CDR3 loop reads CGADRTDTQYF. In nucleotides, the CDR3 is TGCGGTGCCGACCGGACAGATACGCAGTATTTT.

This clonotype was seen only a few times. The rearrangement links TRBV7-2 to TRBJ2-2, with TRBD2 matching over 10 bases. Per the germline V gene, CDR1 is SGHTA and CDR2 is FQGNSA. This CDR3 has 16 residues. V shed 5 bases and J 3 bases; nucleotides not matched to a gene: 6. In nucleotides, the CDR3 is TGTGCCAGCAGCAGGAGCGGGAGGGCCGACACCGGGGAGCTGTTTTTT. Translated, it gives CASSRSGRADTGELFF.

This clonotype was detected many times. The chain couples TRBV28 to TRBJ1-2, with 8 bases fitting TRBD1. J gave up 8 bases and V 9 bases, and 14 bases lay outside the gene matches. The CDR3 length is 14 residues. Germline-derived CDR1 and CDR2 are MDHEN and SYDVKM. The CDR3 loop is CASANPGQVLGYTF. CDR3 coding DNA: TGTGCCAGTGCTAACCCGGGACAGGTCCTAGGCTACACCTTC.

This clonotype showed up just a few times. The rearrangement uses TRBV7-2 and TRBJ2-3; 10 bases fit TRBD2. Germline CDR1 is SGHTA and CDR2 is FQGNSA. The V gene end was trimmed by 3 bases and the J gene end by 0 bases; junction bases not matched to a gene: 9. The CDR3 has 18 residues. CDR3 in amino acids: CASSLAITSGVSTDTQYF. Here the CDR3 DNA reads TGTGCCAGCAGCTTGGCGATAACTAGCGGGGTTAGCACAGATACGCAGTATTTT.